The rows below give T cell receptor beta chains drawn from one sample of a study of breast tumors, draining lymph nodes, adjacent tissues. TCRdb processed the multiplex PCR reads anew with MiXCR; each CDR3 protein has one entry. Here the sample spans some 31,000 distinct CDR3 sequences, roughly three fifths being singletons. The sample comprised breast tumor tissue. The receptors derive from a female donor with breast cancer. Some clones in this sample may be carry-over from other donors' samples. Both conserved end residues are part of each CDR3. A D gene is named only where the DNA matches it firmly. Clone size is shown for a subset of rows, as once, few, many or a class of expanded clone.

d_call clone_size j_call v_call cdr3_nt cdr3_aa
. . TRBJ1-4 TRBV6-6 TGTGCCAGCAGTATCGGAGTACAGTCTAATGAAAAACTGTTTTTT CASSIGVQSNEKLFF
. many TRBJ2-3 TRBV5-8 TGTGCCAGCAGCTCTCCCTTCGACAGCACCCCCGGGACTCACACTAGCACAGATACGCAGTATTTT CASSSPFDSTPGTHTSTDTQYF
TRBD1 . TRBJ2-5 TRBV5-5 TGTGCCAGCAGCGGGGGACAGGGGGCGCTTAATAAGTACTTC CASSGGQGALNKYF
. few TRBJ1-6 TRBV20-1 TGCAGTGCTAGAGATCAGGAGAATTCACCCCTCCACTTT CSARDQENSPLHF
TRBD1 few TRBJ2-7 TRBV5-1 TGCGCCAGCAGCCTCCGGGACAGGGTGACCTACGAGCAGTACTTC CASSLRDRVTYEQYF
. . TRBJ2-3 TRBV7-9 TGTGCCAGCAGCCGAATACAGGGAAGGAGGACAGATACGCAGTATTTT CASSRIQGRRTDTQYF
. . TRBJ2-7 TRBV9 TGTGCCAGCAGCGTAGAGGGTTCCGGCGACGAGCAGTCCTTC CASSVEGSGDEQSF
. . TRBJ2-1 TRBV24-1 TGTGCCACCAGTGTTGCGGGCCCACCTGGGCAGTTCTTC CATSVAGPPGQFF
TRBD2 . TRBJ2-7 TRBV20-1 TGCAGTGCTAGGAAGGGAGGGGTGTACGAGCAGTACTTC CSARKGGVYEQYF
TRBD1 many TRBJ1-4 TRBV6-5 TGTGCCAGCAGTCCAAGGACAGGACCTAATGAAAAACTGTTTTTT CASSPRTGPNEKLFF
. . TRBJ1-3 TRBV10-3 TGTGCCATCAGTGAGTCGCGCAGCAAAGGAAACACCATATATTTT CAISESRSKGNTIYF
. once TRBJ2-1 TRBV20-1 TGCAGTGCTAGAGATATCACAGTATACAATGAGCAGTTCTTC CSARDITVYNEQFF
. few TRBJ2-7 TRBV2 TGTGCCAGCGGCACCCCGGACAGACTGTACGAGCAGTACTTC CASGTPDRLYEQYF
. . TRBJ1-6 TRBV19 TGCGCCAGCAGTCTAGACCGATCCTATAATTCACCCCTCCACTTT CASSLDRSYNSPLHF
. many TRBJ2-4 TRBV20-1 TGCAGTGCTAGAGGTCAGGGTAGAGGGATAGCCAAAAACATTCAGTACTTC CSARGQGRGIAKNIQYF
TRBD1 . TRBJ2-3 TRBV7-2 TGTGCCAGCGGCTTAGACAGGGGGCCAGATACGCAGTATTTT CASGLDRGPDTQYF
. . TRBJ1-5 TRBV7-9 TGTGCCAGCAGCTTAGGACAGAACTACGAGCAGCCCCAGCATTTT CASSLGQNYEQPQHF
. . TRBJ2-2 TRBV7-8 TGTGCCAGCAGCTTAGGGCTAGGGGGGGACACCGGGGAGCTGTTTTTT CASSLGLGGDTGELFF
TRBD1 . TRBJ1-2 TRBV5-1 TGCGCCAGCAGCCCTGGGGACAGGAACTATGGCTACACCTTC CASSPGDRNYGYTF
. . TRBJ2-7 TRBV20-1 TGCAGTGCTTCGATAGGGACGGTCTCCTACGAGCAGTACTTC CSASIGTVSYEQYF
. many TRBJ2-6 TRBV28 TGTGCCAGCAGCGCGGTGGGCTCTGGGGCCAACGTCCTGACTTTC CASSAVGSGANVLTF
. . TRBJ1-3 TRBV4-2 TGTGCCAGCAGCCACCCCCAGGAAGGGACGGGAAACACCATATATTTT CASSHPQEGTGNTIYF
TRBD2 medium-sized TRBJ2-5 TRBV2 TGTGCCAGCTCCCGGACTAGCGGGAGAGGCGAGACCCAGTACTTC CASSRTSGRGETQYF
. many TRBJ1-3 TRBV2 TGTGCCAGCAGTGGGACAGTTAGTGGAAACACCATATATTTT CASSGTVSGNTIYF
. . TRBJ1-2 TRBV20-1 TGCAGTGCTAGGGGTGGCTACACCTTC CSARGGYTF
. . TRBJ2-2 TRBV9 TGTGCCAGCAGCGTCGGCCAGGGAGCGAACACCGGGGCGCTGTTTTTT CASSVGQGANTGALFF
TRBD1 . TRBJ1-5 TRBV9 TGTGCCAGCAGCGAGGGGGGACAGGGGGCGAATCAGCCCCAGCATTTT CASSEGGQGANQPQHF
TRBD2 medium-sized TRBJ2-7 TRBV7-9 TGTGCCAGCAGCCCGCTTTTGGGGGGGAAGAACTACGAGCAGTACTTC CASSPLLGGKNYEQYF
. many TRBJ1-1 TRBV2 TGTGCCAGCAGTCCAGCTCTGGGCACTGAAGCTTTCTTT CASSPALGTEAFF
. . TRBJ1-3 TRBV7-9 TGTGCCAGCAGCATTACAGGAAACACCATATATTTT CASSITGNTIYF